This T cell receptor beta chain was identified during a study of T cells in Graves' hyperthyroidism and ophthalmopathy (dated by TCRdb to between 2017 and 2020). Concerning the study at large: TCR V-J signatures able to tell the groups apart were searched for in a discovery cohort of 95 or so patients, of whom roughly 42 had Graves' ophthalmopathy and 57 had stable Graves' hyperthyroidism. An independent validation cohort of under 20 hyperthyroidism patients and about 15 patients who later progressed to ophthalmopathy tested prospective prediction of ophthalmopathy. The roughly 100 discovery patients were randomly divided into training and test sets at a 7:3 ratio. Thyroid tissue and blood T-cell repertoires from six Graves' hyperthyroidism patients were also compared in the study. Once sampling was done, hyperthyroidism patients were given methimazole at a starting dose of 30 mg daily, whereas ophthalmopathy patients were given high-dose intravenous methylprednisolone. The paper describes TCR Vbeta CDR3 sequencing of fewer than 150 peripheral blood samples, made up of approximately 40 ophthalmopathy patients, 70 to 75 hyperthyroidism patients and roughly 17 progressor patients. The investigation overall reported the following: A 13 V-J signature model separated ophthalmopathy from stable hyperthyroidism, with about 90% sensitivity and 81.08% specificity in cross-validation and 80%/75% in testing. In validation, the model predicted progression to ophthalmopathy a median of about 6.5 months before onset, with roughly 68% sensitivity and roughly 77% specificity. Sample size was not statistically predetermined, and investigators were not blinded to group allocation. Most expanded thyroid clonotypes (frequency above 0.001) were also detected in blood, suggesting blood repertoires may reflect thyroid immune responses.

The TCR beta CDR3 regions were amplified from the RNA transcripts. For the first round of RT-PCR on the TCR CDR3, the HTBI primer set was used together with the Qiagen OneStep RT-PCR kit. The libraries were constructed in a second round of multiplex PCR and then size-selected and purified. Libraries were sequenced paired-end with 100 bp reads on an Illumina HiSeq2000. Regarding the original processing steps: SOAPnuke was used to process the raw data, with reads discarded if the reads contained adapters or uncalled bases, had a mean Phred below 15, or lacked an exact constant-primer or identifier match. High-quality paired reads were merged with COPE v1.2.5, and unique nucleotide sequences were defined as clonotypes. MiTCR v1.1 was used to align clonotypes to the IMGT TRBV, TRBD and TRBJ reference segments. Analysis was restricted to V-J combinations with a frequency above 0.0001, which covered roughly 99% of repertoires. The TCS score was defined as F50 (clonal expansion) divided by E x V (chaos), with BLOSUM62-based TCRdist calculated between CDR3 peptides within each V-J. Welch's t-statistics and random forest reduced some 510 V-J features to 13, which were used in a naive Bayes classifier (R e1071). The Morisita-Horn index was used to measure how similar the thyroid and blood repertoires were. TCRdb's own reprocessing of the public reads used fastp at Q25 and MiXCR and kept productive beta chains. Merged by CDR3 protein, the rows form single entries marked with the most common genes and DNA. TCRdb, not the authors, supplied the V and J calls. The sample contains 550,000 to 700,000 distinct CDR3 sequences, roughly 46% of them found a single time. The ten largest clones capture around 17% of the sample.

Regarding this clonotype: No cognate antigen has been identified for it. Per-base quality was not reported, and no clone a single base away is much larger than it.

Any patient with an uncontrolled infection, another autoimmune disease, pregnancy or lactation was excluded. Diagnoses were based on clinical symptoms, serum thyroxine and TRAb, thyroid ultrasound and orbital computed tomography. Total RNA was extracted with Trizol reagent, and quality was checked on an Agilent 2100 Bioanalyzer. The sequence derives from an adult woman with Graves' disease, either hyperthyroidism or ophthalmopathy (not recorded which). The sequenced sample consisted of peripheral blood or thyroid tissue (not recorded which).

For the CDR3, the sequence is CASSLAGSLAGANTF. The DNA sequence is given as TGCGCCAGCAGCTTGGCGGGGTCTCTAGCGGGAGCCAACACCTTC. The rearranged chain carries TRBV5-1 and TRBJ1-2, with no confident D gene call. From a lookup of the germline V gene, CDR1 and CDR2 are SGHRS and YFSETQ. V lost 0 bases and J lost 12 bases; the stretch between them is 21 bases long. The cysteine opens and the phenylalanine closes a CDR3 of 15 amino acids. The retained sequence is limited to the CDR3, 45 bases, with the frame set at the first base.